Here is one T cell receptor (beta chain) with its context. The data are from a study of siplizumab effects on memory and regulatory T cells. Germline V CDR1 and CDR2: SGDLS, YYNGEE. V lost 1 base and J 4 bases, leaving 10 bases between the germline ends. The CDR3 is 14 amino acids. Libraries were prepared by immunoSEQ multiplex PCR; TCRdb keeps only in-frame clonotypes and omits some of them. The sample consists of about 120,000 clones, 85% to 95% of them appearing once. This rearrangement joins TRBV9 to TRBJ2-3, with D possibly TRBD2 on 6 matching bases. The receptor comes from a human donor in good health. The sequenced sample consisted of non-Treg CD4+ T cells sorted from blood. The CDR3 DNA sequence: TGTGCCAGCAGCGTATCTAGGAGGGCAGATACGCAGTATTTT. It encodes CASSVSRRADTQYF. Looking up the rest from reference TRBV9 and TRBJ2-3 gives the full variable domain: DSGVTQTPKHLITATGQRVTLRCSPRSGDLSVYWYQQSLDQGLQFLIQYYNGEERAKGNILERFSAQQFPDLHSELNLSSLELGDSALYFCASSVSRRADTQYFGPGTRLTVL.